This T cell receptor beta chain was captured by sequencing in a study of PD-1 blockade in mismatch repair-deficient tumors. Overall study context: Patients had eleven to twelve mismatch repair-deficient cancer types, all previously treated and progressing.

Points from the study as a whole: After pembrolizumab, tumor-resident clones rose rapidly, then generally contracted before radiologic responses.

Produced via immunoSEQ multiplex PCR; TCRdb's table is partial and in-frame only. This table holds 80,000 to 100,000 clones, approximately 84% found once. This clone was seen more than once but under ten times. As yet, its antigen is unknown. All patients were mismatch repair deficient, assessed by either PCR or immunohistochemistry. TCRs were sequenced from a few patients responding to pembrolizumab. The germline CDR1 and CDR2 sequences are SGHNT and YYREEE (reference sequence). V shed 6 bases and J shed 0 bases, with 16 bases lying between them. CDR3 length: 16 residues. The TCR sequence derives from an adult with mismatch repair-deficient cancer. The sequenced sample was peripheral blood, obtained 12 weeks after starting pembrolizumab. The chain couples TRBV5-4 to TRBJ2-1; tentatively, D is TRBD2 (6 bases). In nucleotides, the CDR3 is TGTGCCAGCAAATCTATCGGGACTGCCTCCTACAATGAGCAGTTCTTC. Amino acid sequence: CASKSIGTASYNEQFF.